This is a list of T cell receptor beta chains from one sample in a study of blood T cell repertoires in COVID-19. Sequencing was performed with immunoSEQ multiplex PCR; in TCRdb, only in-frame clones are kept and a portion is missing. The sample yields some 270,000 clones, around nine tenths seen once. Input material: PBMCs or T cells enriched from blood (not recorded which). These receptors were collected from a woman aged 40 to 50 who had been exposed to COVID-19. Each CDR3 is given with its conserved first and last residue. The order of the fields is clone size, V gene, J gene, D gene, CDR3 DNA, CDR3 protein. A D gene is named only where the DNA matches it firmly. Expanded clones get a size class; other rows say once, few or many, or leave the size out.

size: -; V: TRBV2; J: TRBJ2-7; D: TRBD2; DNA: TGTGCCAGCAGTGAAGCGGGTACTAGCGGGGTCGAGCAGTACTTC; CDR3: CASSEAGTSGVEQYF
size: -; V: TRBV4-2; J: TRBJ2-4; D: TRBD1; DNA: TGTGCCAGCAGCCAACCGGACAGGCGACTAGCCAAAAACATTCAGTACTTC; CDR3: CASSQPDRRLAKNIQYF
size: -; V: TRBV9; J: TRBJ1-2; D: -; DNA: TGTGCCAGCAGCGCAGGTGGGGGCCTTAACTATGGCTACACCTTC; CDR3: CASSAGGGLNYGYTF
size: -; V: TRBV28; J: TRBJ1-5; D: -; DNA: TGTGCCAGCAGTAGGCAGGGGTTGGGCTCACGCAATCAGCCCCAGCATTTT; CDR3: CASSRQGLGSRNQPQHF
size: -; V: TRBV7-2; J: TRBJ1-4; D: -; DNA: TGTGCCAGCAGCTTAGCGAGGGAGACAACTAATGAAAAACTGTTTTTT; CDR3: CASSLARETTNEKLFF
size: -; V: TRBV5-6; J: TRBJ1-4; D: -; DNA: TGTGCCAGCAGCTTGGCTCGGACAACCAAGAATGAAAAACTGTTTTTT; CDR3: CASSLARTTKNEKLFF
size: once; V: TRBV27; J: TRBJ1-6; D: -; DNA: TGTGCCAGCAGCCCGGGGGGCCTCAATAATTCACCCCTCCACTTT; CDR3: CASSPGGLNNSPLHF
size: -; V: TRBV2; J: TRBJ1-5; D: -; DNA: TGTGCCAGCAGTGAACCCCGCCGGGGACAGCCCCAGCATTTT; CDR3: CASSEPRRGQPQHF
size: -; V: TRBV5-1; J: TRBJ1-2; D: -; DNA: TGCGCCAGCAGCTCCCAAACACGACAGAACTATGGCTACACCTTC; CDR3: CASSSQTRQNYGYTF
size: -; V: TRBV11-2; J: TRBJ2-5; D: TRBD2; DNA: TGTGCCAGCAGCCAACGACTAGCGGGGAAAGAGACCCAGTACTTC; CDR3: CASSQRLAGKETQYF
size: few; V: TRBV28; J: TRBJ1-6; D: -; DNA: TGTGCCAGCAGTCCCCGCGGACGGGACTATAATTCACCCCTCCACTTT; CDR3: CASSPRGRDYNSPLHF
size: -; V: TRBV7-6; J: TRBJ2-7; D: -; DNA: TGTGCCAGCAGCTTATACGAGGCCCGTCCGGGGTCTTACGAGCAGTACTTC; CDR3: CASSLYEARPGSYEQYF
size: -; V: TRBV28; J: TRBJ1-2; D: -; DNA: TGTGCCAGCAGCCGAGATTGGTGGGGCGGCTATGGCTACACCTTC; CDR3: CASSRDWWGGYGYTF
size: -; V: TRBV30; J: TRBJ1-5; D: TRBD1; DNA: TGTGCCTGGAGTGAAGGGCAGGGGGCTCAGCCCCAGCATTTT; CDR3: CAWSEGQGAQPQHF
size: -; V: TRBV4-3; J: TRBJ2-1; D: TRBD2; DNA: TGCGCCAGCAGCCAAGATCTAGCGGTTGGCTACAATGAGCAGTTCTTC; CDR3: CASSQDLAVGYNEQFF
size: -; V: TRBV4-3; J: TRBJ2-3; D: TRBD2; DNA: TGCGCCAGCAGCCAAGGAGGTGGTAGCGGGGTCACAGATACGCAGTATTTT; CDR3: CASSQGGGSGVTDTQYF
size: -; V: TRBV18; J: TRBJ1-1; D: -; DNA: TGTGCCAGCTCACCCTCAAGGGGGGGGCGAGACACTGAAGCTTTCTTT; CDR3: CASSPSRGGRDTEAFF
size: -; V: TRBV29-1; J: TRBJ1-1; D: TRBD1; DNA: TGCAGCGTCGCCCATGACAGGGCCACTGAAGCTTTCTTT; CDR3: CSVAHDRATEAFF
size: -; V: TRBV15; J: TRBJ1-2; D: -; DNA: TGTGCCACCAGCAGAGATTGGCAGGGCACTATCGGCTACACCTTC; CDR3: CATSRDWQGTIGYTF
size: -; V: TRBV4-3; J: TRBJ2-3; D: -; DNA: TGCGCCAGCAGCCAAGCGGAGAACACAGATACGCAGTATTTT; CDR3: CASSQAENTDTQYF
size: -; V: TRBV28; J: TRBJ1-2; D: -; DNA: TGTGCCAGCAGTTGGTCGGGACTCACGTATGGCTACACCTTC; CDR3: CASSWSGLTYGYTF
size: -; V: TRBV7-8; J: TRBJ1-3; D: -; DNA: TGTGCCAGCAGCTTAAGGGCAGGGAATCCCTCTGGAAACACCATATATTTT; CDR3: CASSLRAGNPSGNTIYF
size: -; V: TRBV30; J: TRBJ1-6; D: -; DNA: TGTGGTGTTGGTTGGGCCCAAGATTATAATTCACCCCTCCACTTT; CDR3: CGVGWAQDYNSPLHF
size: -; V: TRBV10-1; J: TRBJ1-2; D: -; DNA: TGCGCCAGCAGTGAGTCGAACCCAGGAATACGGAACTATGGCTACACCTTC; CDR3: CASSESNPGIRNYGYTF
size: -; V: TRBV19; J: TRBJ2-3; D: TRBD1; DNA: TGTGCCAGTAGTTCAGGACAGGTCACAGATACGCAGTATTTT; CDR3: CASSSGQVTDTQYF
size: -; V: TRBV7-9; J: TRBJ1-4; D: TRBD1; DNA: TGTGCCAGCAGCAAAGGGACAGATAATGAAAAACTGTTTTTT; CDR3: CASSKGTDNEKLFF
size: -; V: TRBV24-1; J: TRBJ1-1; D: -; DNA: TGTGCCACCAGTGATCGTCAGGGAGGGGCTGAAGCTTTCTTT; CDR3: CATSDRQGGAEAFF
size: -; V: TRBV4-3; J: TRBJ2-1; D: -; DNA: TGCGCCAGCAGCCAAGATACGAGTGGAGCGCCAGCCTACAATGAGCAGTTCTTC; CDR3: CASSQDTSGAPAYNEQFF
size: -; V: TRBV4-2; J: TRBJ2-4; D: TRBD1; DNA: TGTGCCAGCAGCCAGGTTACAGGGGGCGGAGGAAACATTCAGTACTTC; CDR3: CASSQVTGGGGNIQYF
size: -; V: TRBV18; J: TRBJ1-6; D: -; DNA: TGTGCCAGCTCACCACCCGTGAGGGCGAGGAATTCACCCCTCCACTTT; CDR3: CASSPPVRARNSPLHF
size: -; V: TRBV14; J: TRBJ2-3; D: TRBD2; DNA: TGTGCCAGCAGCACGCTAGCGGGAGAGGATACGCAGTATTTT; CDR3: CASSTLAGEDTQYF
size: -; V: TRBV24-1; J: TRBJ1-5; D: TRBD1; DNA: TGTGCCACCAGCCAGGGTGGACAGGGGGGATATCAGCCCCAGCATTTT; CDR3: CATSQGGQGGYQPQHF
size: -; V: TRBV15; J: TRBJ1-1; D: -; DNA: TGTGCCACCAGCAGAGATGGTGGAGTGAACACTGAAGCTTTCTTT; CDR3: CATSRDGGVNTEAFF
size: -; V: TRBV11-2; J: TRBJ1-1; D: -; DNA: TGTGCCAGCAGGAGCAGGGTTCGGTACACTGAAGCTTTCTTT; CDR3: CASRSRVRYTEAFF
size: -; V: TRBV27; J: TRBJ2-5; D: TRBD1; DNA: TGTGCCAGCAGTCCTGTCCTCACAGGGGGCCAAGAGACCCAGTACTTC; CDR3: CASSPVLTGGQETQYF
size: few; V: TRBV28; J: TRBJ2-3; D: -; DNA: TGTGCCAGCAGTTCCGCAGGGCAGGGAGGACCAGATACGCAGTATTTT; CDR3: CASSSAGQGGPDTQYF
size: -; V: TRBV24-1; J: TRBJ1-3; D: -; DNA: TGTGCCACCAGTGATGTAAGCCCCTCTGGAAACACCATATATTTT; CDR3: CATSDVSPSGNTIYF
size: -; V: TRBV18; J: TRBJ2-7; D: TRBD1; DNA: TGTGCCAGCTACCAGGACAGGGCCTCCTACGAGCAGTACTTC; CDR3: CASYQDRASYEQYF
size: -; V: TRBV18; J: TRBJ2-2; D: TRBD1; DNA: TGTGCCAGCTCACCACCGGACAGGGTCGGCGGGGAGCTGTTTTTT; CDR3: CASSPPDRVGGELFF
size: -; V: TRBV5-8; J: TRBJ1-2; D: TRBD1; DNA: TGTGCCAGCAGCACTCCGCGGCAGGGGGAGGCTAACTATGGCTACACCTTC; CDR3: CASSTPRQGEANYGYTF
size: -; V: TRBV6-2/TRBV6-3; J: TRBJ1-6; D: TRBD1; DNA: TGTGCCAGCAGATACGCACAGGGGGCGACTAGCTCCTATAATTCACCCCTCCACTTT; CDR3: CASRYAQGATSSYNSPLHF
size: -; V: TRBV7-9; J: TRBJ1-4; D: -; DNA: TGTGCCAGCAGCCCATCTAAAGACAACCAAAAACTGTTTTTT; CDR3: CASSPSKDNQKLFF